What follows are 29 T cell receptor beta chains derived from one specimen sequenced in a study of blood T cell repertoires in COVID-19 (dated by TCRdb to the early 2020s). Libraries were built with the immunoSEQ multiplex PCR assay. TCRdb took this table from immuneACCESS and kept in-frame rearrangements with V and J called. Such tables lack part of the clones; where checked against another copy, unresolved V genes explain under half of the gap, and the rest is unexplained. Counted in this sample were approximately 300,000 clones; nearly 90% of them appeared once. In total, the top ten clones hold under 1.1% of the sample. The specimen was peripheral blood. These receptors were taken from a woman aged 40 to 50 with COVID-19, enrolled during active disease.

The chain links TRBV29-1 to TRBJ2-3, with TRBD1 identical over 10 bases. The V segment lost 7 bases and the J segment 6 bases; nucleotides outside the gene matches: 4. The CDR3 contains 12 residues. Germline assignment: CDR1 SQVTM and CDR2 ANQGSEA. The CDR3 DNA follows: TGCAGCGGAGAGGACAGGGGGGATACGCAGTATTTT. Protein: CSGEDRGDTQYF.

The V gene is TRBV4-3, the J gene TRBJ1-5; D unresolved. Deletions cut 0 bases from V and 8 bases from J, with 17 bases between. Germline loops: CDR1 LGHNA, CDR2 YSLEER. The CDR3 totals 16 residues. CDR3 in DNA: TGCGCCAGCAGCCAAGAACCCCAGGCGGGCCGGGAGCCCCAGCATTTT. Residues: CASSQEPQAGREPQHF.

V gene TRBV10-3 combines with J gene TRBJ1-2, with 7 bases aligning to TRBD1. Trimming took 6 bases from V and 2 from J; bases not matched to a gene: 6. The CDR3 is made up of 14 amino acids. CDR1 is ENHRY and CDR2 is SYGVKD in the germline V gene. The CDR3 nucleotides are TGTGCCATCAGGACTGACAGGGAAAACTATGGCTACACCTTC. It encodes CAIRTDRENYGYTF.

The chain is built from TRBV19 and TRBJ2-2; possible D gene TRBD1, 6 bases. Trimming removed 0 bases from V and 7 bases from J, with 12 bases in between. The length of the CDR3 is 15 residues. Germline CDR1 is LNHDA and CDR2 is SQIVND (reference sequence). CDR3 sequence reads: CASSIEGARGGELFF. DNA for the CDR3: TGTGCCAGTAGTATAGAGGGGGCTCGGGGCGGGGAGCTGTTTTTT.

The CDR3 DNA follows: TGTGCCAGCAGCGTGCTGGGGACAGCCGTAGGCTACACCTTC. It specifies CASSVLGTAVGYTF. The chain couples TRBV14 to TRBJ1-2, with 7 nucleotides matching TRBD1. Germline V gene lookup returns CDR1 SGHDN and CDR2 FVKESK. This CDR3 comprises 14 residues. With V trimmed by 5 bases and J by 8 bases, 11 bases remained unmatched.

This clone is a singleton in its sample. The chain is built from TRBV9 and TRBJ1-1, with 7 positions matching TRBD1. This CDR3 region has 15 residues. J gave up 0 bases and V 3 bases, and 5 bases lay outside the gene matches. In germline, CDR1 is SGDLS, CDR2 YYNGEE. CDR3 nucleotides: TGTGCCAGCAGCGCCATACAGGGGATGAACACTGAAGCTTTCTTT. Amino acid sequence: CASSAIQGMNTEAFF.

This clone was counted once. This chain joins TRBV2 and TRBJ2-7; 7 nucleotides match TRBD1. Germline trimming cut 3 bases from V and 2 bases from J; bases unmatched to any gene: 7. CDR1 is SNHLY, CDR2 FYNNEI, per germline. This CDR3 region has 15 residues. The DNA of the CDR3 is TGTGCCAGCAGTGAGGGACAGCTAGGCGCCTACGAGCAGTACTTC. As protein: CASSEGQLGAYEQYF.

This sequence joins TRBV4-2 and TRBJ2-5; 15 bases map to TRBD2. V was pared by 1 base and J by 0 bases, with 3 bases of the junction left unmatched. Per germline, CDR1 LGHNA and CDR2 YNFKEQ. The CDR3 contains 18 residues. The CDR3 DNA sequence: TGTGCCAGCAGCCAAGTTGGGACTAGCGGGGGGTACCAAGAGACCCAGTACTTC. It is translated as CASSQVGTSGGYQETQYF.

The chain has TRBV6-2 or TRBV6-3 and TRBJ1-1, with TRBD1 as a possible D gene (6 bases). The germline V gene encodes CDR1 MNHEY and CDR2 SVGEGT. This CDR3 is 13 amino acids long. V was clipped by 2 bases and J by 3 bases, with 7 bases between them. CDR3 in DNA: TGTGCCAGCAGTTACAAGGGGGACACTGAAGCTTTCTTT. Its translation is CASSYKGDTEAFF.

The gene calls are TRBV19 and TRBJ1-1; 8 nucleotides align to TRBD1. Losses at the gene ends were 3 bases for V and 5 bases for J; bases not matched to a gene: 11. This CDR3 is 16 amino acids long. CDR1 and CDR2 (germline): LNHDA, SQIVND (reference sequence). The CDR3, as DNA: TGTGCCAGTAGTATCTTGGCAGGGGGCGCGGAAACTGAAGCTTTCTTT. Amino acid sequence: CASSILAGGAETEAFF.

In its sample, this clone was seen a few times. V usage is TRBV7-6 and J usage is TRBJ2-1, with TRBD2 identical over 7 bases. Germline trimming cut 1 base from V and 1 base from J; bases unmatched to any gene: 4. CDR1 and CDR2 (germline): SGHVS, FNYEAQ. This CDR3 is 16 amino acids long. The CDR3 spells CASSLELAASYNEQFF. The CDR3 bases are TGTGCCAGCAGCTTAGAGCTAGCGGCATCCTACAATGAGCAGTTCTTC.

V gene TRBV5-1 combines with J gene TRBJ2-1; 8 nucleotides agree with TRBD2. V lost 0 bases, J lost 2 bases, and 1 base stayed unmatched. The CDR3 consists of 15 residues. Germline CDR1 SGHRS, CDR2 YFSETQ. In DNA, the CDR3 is TGCGCCAGCAGCTTGGCGGGAGGGACCTACAATGAGCAGTTCTTC. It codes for CASSLAGGTYNEQFF. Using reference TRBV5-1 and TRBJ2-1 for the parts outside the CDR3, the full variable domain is KAGVTQTPRYLIKTRGQQVTLSCSPISGHRSVSWYQQTPGQGLQFLFEYFSETQRNKGNFPGRFSGRQFSNSRSEMNVSTLELGDSALYLCASSLAGGTYNEQFFGPGTRLTVL.

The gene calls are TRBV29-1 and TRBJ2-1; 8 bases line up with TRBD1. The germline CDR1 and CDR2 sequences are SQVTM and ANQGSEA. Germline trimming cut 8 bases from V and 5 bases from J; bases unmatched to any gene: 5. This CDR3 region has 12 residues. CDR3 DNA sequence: TGCAGCTTACGGGACAGGCACAATGAGCAGTTCTTC. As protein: CSLRDRHNEQFF.

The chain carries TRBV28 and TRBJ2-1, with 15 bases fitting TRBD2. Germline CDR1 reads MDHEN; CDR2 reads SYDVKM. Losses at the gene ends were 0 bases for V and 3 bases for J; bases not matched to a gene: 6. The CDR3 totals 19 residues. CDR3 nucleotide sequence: TGTGCCAGCAGTTTATGGGGACTAGCGGGAGGTCAAAACTACAATGAGCAGTTCTTC. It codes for CASSLWGLAGGQNYNEQFF.

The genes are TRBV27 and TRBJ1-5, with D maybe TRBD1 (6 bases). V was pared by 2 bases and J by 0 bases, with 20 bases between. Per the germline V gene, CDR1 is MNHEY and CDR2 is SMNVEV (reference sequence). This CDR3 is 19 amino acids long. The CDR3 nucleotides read TGTGCCAGCAGTTTAAACGGGGCCGGACAGTTAGGTAGCAATCAGCCCCAGCATTTT. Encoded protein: CASSLNGAGQLGSNQPQHF.

As DNA, the CDR3 is TGTGCCAGCAGCGTAGATTTGCGTCCAGGGGGCGTAGCGAACTATGGCTACACCTTC. This codes for CASSVDLRPGGVANYGYTF. This chain links TRBV9 with TRBJ1-2; 8 bases fit TRBD1. V dropped 0 bases and J dropped 2; count of bases not matched to a gene: 15. Germline CDR1 is SGDLS and CDR2 is YYNGEE. The CDR3 contains 19 residues.

In nucleotides, the CDR3 is TGTGCCTTCCTTCCGGGACAGGGATTCACTGAAGCTTTCTTT. This encodes CAFLPGQGFTEAFF. The chain has TRBV30 and TRBJ1-1, with TRBD1 matching 9 bases. The CDR3 totals 14 residues. The germline CDR1 and CDR2 sequences are GTSNPN and SVGIG (reference sequence). The V and J ends lost 7 bases and 4 bases, in that order; junction bases with no gene match: 10.

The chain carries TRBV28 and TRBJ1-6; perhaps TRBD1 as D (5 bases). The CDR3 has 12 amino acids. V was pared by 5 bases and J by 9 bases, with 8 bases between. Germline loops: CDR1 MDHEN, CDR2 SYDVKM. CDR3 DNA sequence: TGTGCCAGCAGTAGGACAACTTCACCCCTCCACTTT. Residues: CASSRTTSPLHF. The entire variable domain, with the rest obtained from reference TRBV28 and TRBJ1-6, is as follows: DVKVTQSSRYLVKRTGEKVFLECVQDMDHENMFWYRQDPGLGLRLIYFSYDVKMKEKGDIPEGYSVSREKKERFSLILESASTNQTSMYLCASSRTTSPLHFGNGTRLTVT.

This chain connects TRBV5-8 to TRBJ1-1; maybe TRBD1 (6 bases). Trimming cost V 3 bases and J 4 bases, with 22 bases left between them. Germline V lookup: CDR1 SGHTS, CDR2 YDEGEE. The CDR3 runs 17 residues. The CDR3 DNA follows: TGTGCCAGCAGCTCATTTAGGACAGCCGACCCAGCCACTGAAGCTTTCTTT. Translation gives CASSSFRTADPATEAFF.

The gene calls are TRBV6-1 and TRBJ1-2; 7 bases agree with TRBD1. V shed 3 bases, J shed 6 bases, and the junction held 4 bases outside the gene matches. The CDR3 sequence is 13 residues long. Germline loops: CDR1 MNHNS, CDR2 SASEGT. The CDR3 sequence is CASSERQGDGYTF. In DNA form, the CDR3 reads TGTGCCAGCAGTGAGAGACAGGGTGATGGCTACACCTTC.

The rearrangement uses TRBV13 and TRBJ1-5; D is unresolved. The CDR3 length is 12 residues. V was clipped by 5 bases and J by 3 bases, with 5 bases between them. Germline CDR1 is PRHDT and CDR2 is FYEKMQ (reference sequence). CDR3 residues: CASSANNQPQHF. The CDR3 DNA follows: TGTGCCAGCAGCGCGAACAATCAGCCCCAGCATTTT.

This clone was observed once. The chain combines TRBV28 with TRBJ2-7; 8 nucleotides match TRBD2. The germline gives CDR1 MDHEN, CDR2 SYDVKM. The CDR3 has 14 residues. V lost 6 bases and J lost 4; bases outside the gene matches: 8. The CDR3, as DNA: TGTGCCAGCAGGGACGGGGGGGCTGAGTACGAGCAGTACTTC. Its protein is CASRDGGAEYEQYF.

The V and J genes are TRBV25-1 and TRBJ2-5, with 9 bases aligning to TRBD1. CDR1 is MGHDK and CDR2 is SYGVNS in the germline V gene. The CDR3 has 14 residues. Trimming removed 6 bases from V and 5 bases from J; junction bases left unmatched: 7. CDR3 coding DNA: TGTGCCAGCAGCGGGGACAGGGAAGGTGAGACCCAGTACTTC. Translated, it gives CASSGDREGETQYF.

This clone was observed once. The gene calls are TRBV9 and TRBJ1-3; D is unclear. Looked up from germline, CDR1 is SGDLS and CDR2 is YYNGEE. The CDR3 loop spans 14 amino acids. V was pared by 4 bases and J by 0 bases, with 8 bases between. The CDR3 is CASSLRSSGNTIYF. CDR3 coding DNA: TGTGCCAGCAGCCTAAGAAGCTCTGGAAACACCATATATTTT.

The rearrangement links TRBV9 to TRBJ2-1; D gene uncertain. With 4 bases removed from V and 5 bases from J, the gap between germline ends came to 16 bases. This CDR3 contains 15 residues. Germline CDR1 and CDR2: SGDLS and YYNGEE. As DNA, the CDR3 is TGTGCCAGCAGCCCTTCCTTGCGACTTCACAATGAGCAGTTCTTC. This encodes CASSPSLRLHNEQFF.

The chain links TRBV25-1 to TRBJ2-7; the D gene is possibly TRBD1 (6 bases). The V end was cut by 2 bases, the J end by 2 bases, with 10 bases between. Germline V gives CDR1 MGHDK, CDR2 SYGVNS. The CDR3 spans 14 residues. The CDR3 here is CASSEQGHAYEQYF. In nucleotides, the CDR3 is TGTGCCAGCAGTGAACAGGGGCATGCCTACGAGCAGTACTTC.

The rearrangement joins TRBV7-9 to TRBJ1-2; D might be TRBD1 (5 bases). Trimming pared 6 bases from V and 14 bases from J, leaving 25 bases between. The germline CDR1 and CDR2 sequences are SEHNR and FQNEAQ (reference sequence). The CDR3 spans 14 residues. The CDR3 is CASRPIGGTVHRTF. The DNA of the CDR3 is TGTGCCAGCAGACCCATTGGGGGGACGGTACATAGGACCTTC. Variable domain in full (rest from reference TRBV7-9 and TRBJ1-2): DTGVSQNPRHKITKRGQNVTFRCDPISEHNRLYWYRQTLGQGPEFLTYFQNEAQLEKSRLLSDRFSAERPKGSFSTLEIQRTEQGDSAMYLCASRPIGGTVHRTFGSGTRLTVV.

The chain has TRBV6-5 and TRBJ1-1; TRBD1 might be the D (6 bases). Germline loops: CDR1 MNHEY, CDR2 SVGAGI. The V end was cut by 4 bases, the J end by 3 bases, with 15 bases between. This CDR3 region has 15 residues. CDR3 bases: TGTGCCAGCAGTTCTCTCACAGGGTTCTACACTGAAGCTTTCTTT. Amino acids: CASSSLTGFYTEAFF.

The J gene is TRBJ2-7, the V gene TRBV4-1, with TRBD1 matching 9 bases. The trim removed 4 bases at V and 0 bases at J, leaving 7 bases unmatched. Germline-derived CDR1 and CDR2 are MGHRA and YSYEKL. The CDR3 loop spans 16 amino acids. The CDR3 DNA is TGCGCCAGCAGCCGGGCCGGACAGGGGTCCTCCTACGAGCAGTACTTC. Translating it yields CASSRAGQGSSYEQYF.